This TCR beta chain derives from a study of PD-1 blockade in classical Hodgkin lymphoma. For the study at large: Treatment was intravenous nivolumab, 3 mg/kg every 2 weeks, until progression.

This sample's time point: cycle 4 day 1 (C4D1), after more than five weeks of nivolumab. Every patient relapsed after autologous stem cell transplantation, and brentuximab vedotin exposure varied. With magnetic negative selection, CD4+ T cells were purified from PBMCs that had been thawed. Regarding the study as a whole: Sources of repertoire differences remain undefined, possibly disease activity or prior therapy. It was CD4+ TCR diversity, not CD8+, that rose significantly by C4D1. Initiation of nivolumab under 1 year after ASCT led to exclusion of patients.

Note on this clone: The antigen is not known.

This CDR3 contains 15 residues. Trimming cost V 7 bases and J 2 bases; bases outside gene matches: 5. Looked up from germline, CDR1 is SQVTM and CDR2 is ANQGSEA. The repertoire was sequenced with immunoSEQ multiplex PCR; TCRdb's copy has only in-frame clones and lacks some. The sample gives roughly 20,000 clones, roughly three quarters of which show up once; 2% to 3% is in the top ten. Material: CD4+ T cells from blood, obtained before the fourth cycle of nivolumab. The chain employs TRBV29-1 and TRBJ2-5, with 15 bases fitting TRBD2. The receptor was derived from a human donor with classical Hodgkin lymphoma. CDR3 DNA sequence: TGCAGCGCGGGACTAGCGGGGGGTGGGCAAGAGACCCAGTACTTC. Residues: CSAGLAGGGQETQYF.